The rows below give T cell receptor beta chains drawn from one sample of a study of cytomegalovirus exposure and HLA in healthy donors. Only in-frame clones appear in the TCRdb table, and some are missing; sequencing was by immunoSEQ multiplex PCR. The sample consists of 200,000 to 250,000 clones, over 60% of them appearing once. Sequenced: PBMCs. The receptors here all came from a man younger than 30 in good health and CMV-seronegative. The CDR3 runs from the conserved cysteine through the conserved F or W. D genes are given only for firm matches. Size values are once, few and many counts, or a class for expanded clones, and some rows have none.

CASSASSGGDTDTQYF TGTGCCAGCAGCGCCTCTAGCGGGGGGGACACAGATACGCAGTATTTT NA TRBV5-8 TRBD2 TRBJ2-3
CASSLWARETEAFF TGTGCCAGCAGCTTATGGGCCAGAGAGACTGAAGCTTTCTTT NA TRBV5-6 NA TRBJ1-1
CASSFDRGANQPQHF TGTGCCAGCAGTTTTGATCGCGGGGCCAATCAGCCCCAGCATTTT NA TRBV27 NA TRBJ1-5
CASTRGRDSNQPQHF TGTGCCAGTACCCGGGGGAGGGATAGCAATCAGCCCCAGCATTTT NA TRBV19 NA TRBJ1-5
CASSLGTSGENEQYF TGTGCCAGCAGCCTGGGTACTAGCGGGGAAAACGAGCAGTACTTC NA TRBV27 TRBD2 TRBJ2-7
CATSRDFRQPQHF TGTGCCACCAGCAGAGATTTCCGTCAGCCCCAGCATTTT NA TRBV15 NA TRBJ1-5
CARTQGASETQYF TGTGCCAGGACTCAGGGGGCCAGTGAGACCCAGTACTTC NA TRBV19 TRBD1 TRBJ2-5
CASSLGQGEDEQFF TGCGCCAGCAGCTTGGGGCAGGGGGAGGATGAGCAGTTCTTC NA TRBV5-1 NA TRBJ2-1
CASSSRSGVVEKLFF TGTGCCAGCAGCTCCCGGTCGGGGGTTGTGGAAAAACTGTTTTTT once TRBV7-8 NA TRBJ1-4
CASSQDRGTGVEQYF TGTGCCAGCAGCCAAGATCGGGGGACAGGGGTCGAGCAGTACTTC NA TRBV14 TRBD1 TRBJ2-7
CASSPNRDYNEQFF TGTGCCAGCAGTCCTAACCGGGACTACAATGAGCAGTTCTTC NA TRBV7-2 NA TRBJ2-1
CASSQGEGGTYEQYF TGTGCCAGCAGCCAAGGGGAGGGGGGAACCTACGAGCAGTACTTC NA TRBV7-3 NA TRBJ2-7
CASSLKAGRFGEQYF TGTGCCAGCAGCTTAAAAGCAGGGAGGTTTGGCGAGCAGTACTTC NA TRBV7-3 NA TRBJ2-7
CASSQDWAVSSYNEQFF TGTGCCAGCAGCCAAGATTGGGCCGTAAGCTCCTACAATGAGCAGTTCTTC NA TRBV4-2 NA TRBJ2-1
CASSIGEGFNYGYTF TGTGCCAGTAGTATAGGAGAGGGATTTAACTATGGCTACACCTTC NA TRBV19 NA TRBJ1-2
CASSPLAGENTEAFF TGTGCCAGCAGCCCCCTAGCAGGGGAGAACACTGAAGCTTTCTTT NA TRBV7-9 NA TRBJ1-1
CASSAGTSVEETQYF TGTGCCAGCAGCGCGGGGACTAGCGTTGAAGAGACCCAGTACTTC NA TRBV5-4 TRBD2 TRBJ2-5
CASSVQPNYGYTF TGTGCCAGCAGTGTACAGCCTAACTATGGCTACACCTTC NA TRBV6-5 NA TRBJ1-2
CAWNDRSGQPQHF TGTGCCTGGAACGACCGTTCGGGACAGCCCCAGCATTTT NA TRBV30 NA TRBJ1-5
CSVRTGREAFF TGCAGCGTCAGGACAGGGCGTGAAGCTTTCTTT NA TRBV29-1 TRBD1 TRBJ1-1
CASSLDQGGTGELFF TGTGCCAGCAGCTTGGATCAGGGCGGCACCGGGGAGCTGTTTTTT NA TRBV5-4 NA TRBJ2-2
CASSIGQGGNNEQFF TGTGCCAGCAGCATTGGACAGGGTGGGAACAATGAGCAGTTCTTC NA TRBV11-3 TRBD1 TRBJ2-1
CASSPVGREQYF TGTGCCAGCAGCCCGGTGGGCCGTGAGCAGTACTTC NA TRBV7-2 NA TRBJ2-7
CASSLVGGMSYNEQFF TGCGCCAGCAGCTTGGTCGGGGGGATGTCATACAATGAGCAGTTCTTC few TRBV5-1 TRBD2 TRBJ2-1
CASSPAVQSYGYTF TGTGCCAGCAGTCCTGCCGTACAGAGCTATGGCTACACCTTC NA TRBV11-2 NA TRBJ1-2
CASSRDSVNEKLFF TGTGCCAGCAGCCGGGACAGCGTTAATGAAAAACTGTTTTTT few TRBV5-4 TRBD1 TRBJ1-4
CASSPTESSETEAFF TGCGCCAGCAGCCCGACGGAGAGCTCGGAGACTGAAGCTTTCTTT NA TRBV4-3 NA TRBJ1-1